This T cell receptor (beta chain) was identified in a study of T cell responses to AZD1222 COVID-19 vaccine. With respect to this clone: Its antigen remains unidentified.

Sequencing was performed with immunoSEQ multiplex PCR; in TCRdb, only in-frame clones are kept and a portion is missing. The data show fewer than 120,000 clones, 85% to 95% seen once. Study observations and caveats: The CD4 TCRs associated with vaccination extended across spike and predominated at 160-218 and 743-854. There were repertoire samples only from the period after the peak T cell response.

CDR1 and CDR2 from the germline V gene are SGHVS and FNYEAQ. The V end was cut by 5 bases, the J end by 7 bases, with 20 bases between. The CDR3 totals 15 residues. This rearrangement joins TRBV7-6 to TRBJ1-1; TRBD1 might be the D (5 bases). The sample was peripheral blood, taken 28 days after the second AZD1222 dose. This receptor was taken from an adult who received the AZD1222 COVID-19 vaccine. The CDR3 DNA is TGTGCCAGCAGCCCGAAGGGGCCCGGGACCAATGAAGCTTTCTTT. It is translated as CASSPKGPGTNEAFF.